Below are 19 T cell receptor beta chains sequenced from a single sample in a study of OX40 agonist ivuxolimab in advanced cancers. Sequencing was performed with immunoSEQ multiplex PCR; in TCRdb, only in-frame clones are kept and a portion is missing. The table lists around 19,000 clones, roughly 70% of them singletons. The sample was CD4+ or CD8+ T cells sorted from blood, taken in a trial of the OX40 agonist ivuxolimab. These receptors all stem from an adult with an advanced solid tumor such as melanoma, head and neck, liver or kidney cancer.

The chain is built from TRBV11-2 and TRBJ2-6, with D perhaps assigned TRBD1 or TRBD2 (6 bases each). The CDR3 is 16 amino acids. Trimming shortened V by 5 bases and J by 4 bases, and 15 bases separated the two germline ends. Germline V gives CDR1 SGHAT, CDR2 FQNNGV. As DNA, the CDR3 is TGTGCCAGCAGCGCCGAAGGGGGGAAAGGGGCCAACGTCCTGACTTTC. It translates to CASSAEGGKGANVLTF.

This clone was found a few times. This chain uses TRBV7-6 with TRBJ2-6; unclear D gene. Trimming stripped 5 bases from V and 0 bases from J, with 5 bases between. This CDR3 is built from 14 residues. Per germline, CDR1 SGHVS and CDR2 FNYEAQ. CDR3 in amino acids: CASSEISGANVLTF. CDR3 DNA sequence: TGTGCCAGCAGCGAAATCTCTGGGGCCAACGTCCTGACTTTC. The complete variable domain, with remaining parts taken from reference TRBV7-6 and TRBJ2-6, reads GAGVSQSPRYKVTKRGQDVALRCDPISGHVSLYWYRQALGQGPEFLTYFNYEAQQDKSGLPNDRFSAERPEGSISTLTIQRTEQRDSAMYRCASSEISGANVLTFGAGSRLTVL.

The rearrangement uses TRBV27 and TRBJ2-7; no firm D call. The germline V gene has CDR1 MNHEY and CDR2 SMNVEV (reference sequence). Trimming stripped 2 bases from V and 5 bases from J, with 13 bases between. The CDR3 is 14 amino acids. CDR3 amino acids: CASSLRSLLDEQYF. The CDR3 DNA reads as TGTGCCAGCAGTTTAAGGTCTTTATTGGACGAGCAGTACTTC.

The chain uses TRBV7-9 and TRBJ2-3; a possible D gene is TRBD2 (6 bases). CDR1 and CDR2 from the germline V gene are SEHNR and FQNEAQ (reference sequence). The CDR3 is 15 amino acids. Trimming cost V 5 bases and J 7 bases, with 19 bases left between them. The CDR3 coding sequence is TGTGCCAGCAGCCCCACTAGCTACATTAACCATACGCAGTATTTT. It is translated as CASSPTSYINHTQYF.

The gene calls are TRBV6-5 and TRBJ2-7; a possible D gene is TRBD1 (5 bases). Germline CDR1 is MNHEY and CDR2 is SVGAGI. Trimming took off 10 bases at V and 9 bases at J, with 16 bases between the two ends. This CDR3 is built from 11 residues. The CDR3 nucleotides read TGTGCCATCCTTTTTGGCACAGGGCAGTACTTC. It is translated as CAILFGTGQYF.

V is TRBV7-8 and J is TRBJ2-6; D is unresolved. CDR1 SGHVS and CDR2 FQNEAQ come from the germline V gene. This CDR3 contains 16 residues. The V end lost 3 bases, the J end lost 0 bases, and 9 bases lay between the germline ends. CDR3 nucleotides: TGTGCCAGCAGCTTCTACACCAGCTCTGGGGCCAACGTCCTGACTTTC. This encodes CASSFYTSSGANVLTF.

The genes are TRBV11-2 and TRBJ1-5; the D is unclear. The V and J ends lost 1 base and 0 bases respectively, with 7 bases between them. Germline-derived CDR1 and CDR2 are SGHAT and FQNNGV. The CDR3 has 15 amino acids. The CDR3 coding sequence is TGTGCCAGCAGCTTAGGGTGGGATAGCAATCAGCCCCAGCATTTT. Residues: CASSLGWDSNQPQHF.

This clone was picked up a small number of times. The V and J genes are TRBV9 and TRBJ2-1; 9 bases match TRBD2. CDR3 length: 15 residues. Germline V gene lookup returns CDR1 SGDLS and CDR2 YYNGEE. Trimming removed 2 bases from V and 0 bases from J; junction bases left unmatched: 0. CDR3 sequence reads: CASSVSGSSYNEQFF. The CDR3, as DNA: TGTGCCAGCAGCGTTAGCGGGAGCTCCTACAATGAGCAGTTCTTC. Full variable domain (outside the CDR3, taken from reference TRBV9 and TRBJ2-1): DSGVTQTPKHLITATGQRVTLRCSPRSGDLSVYWYQQSLDQGLQFLIQYYNGEERAKGNILERFSAQQFPDLHSELNLSSLELGDSALYFCASSVSGSSYNEQFFGPGTRLTVL.

The count of this clone is one. V is TRBV9 and J is TRBJ2-7, with 9 bases lining up with TRBD1. The CDR3 is 14 residues long. Germline V CDR1 and CDR2: SGDLS, YYNGEE. Trimming took 3 bases from V and 5 from J; bases not matched to a gene: 6. The CDR3 spells CASSEGRQGDEQYF. CDR3 coding DNA: TGTGCCAGCAGCGAAGGAAGACAGGGGGACGAGCAGTACTTC. The entire variable domain, with the rest obtained from reference TRBV9 and TRBJ2-7, is as follows: DSGVTQTPKHLITATGQRVTLRCSPRSGDLSVYWYQQSLDQGLQFLIQYYNGEERAKGNILERFSAQQFPDLHSELNLSSLELGDSALYFCASSEGRQGDEQYFGPGTRLTVT.

V is TRBV27 and J is TRBJ2-2; 8 bases fit TRBD1. Germline CDR1 reads MNHEY; CDR2 reads SMNVEV (reference sequence). This CDR3 spans 16 amino acids. The junction had 6 bases not matched to a gene; V was cut back by 0 bases and J by 6 bases. The CDR3: CASSLSPTGASGELFF. As DNA, the CDR3 is TGTGCCAGCAGTTTATCTCCGACAGGGGCGTCCGGGGAGCTGTTTTTT.

This sequence joins TRBV5-6 and TRBJ1-5; TRBD1 matches 8 bases. The CDR3 extends over 15 amino acids. The V segment lost 1 base and the J segment 5 bases; nucleotides outside the gene matches: 5. CDR1 is SGHDT and CDR2 is YYEEEE in the germline V gene. In DNA, the CDR3 is TGTGCCAGCAGCTTGCGCAGGGGGCTCCATCAGCCCCAGCATTTT. It codes for CASSLRRGLHQPQHF. The whole variable domain, remainder taken from reference TRBV5-6 and TRBJ1-5, is DAGVTQSPTHLIKTRGQQVTLRCSPKSGHDTVSWYQQALGQGPQFIFQYYEEEERQRGNFPDRFSGHQFPNYSSELNVNALLLGDSALYLCASSLRRGLHQPQHFGDGTRLSIL.

This chain uses TRBV6-5 with TRBJ2-7; D is uncertain. The CDR3 is 12 residues long. In germline, CDR1 is MNHEY, CDR2 SVGAGI. The V and J ends lost 3 bases and 4 bases respectively, with 7 bases between them. Here the CDR3 DNA reads TGTGCCAGCAGTTATATCGGATACGAGCAGTACTTC. Its protein product is CASSYIGYEQYF.

The V gene is TRBV7-9, the J gene TRBJ2-7, with D perhaps TRBD1 (5 bases). The length of the CDR3 is 13 residues. Germline CDR1 SEHNR, CDR2 FQNEAQ (reference sequence). V was clipped by 5 bases and J by 5 bases, with 13 bases between them. In nucleotides, the CDR3 is TGTGCCAGCAGCCAAAGACAGCCGAACGAGCAGTACTTC. Encoded protein: CASSQRQPNEQYF.

The V call is TRBV28, the J call TRBJ2-3; D is perhaps TRBD2 (5 bases). V was pared by 3 bases and J by 4 bases, with 14 bases between. This CDR3 region has 15 residues. The germline CDR1 and CDR2 sequences are MDHEN and SYDVKM. The CDR3: CASSFLGGGSDTQYF. As DNA, the CDR3 is TGTGCCAGCAGTTTCTTAGGAGGCGGGTCAGATACGCAGTATTTT.

This chain uses TRBV14 with TRBJ2-7; 7 bases are shared with TRBD2. The CDR3 has 16 residues. The V and J ends lost 1 base and 2 bases, in that order; junction bases with no gene match: 8. Germline CDR1 SGHDN, CDR2 FVKESK. CDR3 loop: CASSQVFGLGTYEQYF. For the CDR3, the DNA is TGTGCCAGCAGCCAAGTGTTCGGACTAGGGACCTACGAGCAGTACTTC.

The chain carries TRBV4-3 and TRBJ2-2; D gene uncertain. CDR3 length: 11 amino acids. V dropped 1 base and J dropped 6 bases, with 0 bases sitting between them. Germline CDR1 is LGHNA and CDR2 is YSLEER. The CDR3 sequence: CASSQAGELFF. The CDR3 nucleotides are TGCGCCAGCAGCCAAGCCGGGGAGCTGTTTTTT.

The chain uses TRBV6-5 and TRBJ2-7; TRBD2 agrees at 8 bases. The germline V gene encodes CDR1 MNHEY and CDR2 SVGAGI. The CDR3 spans 15 residues. The V segment lost 2 bases and the J segment 5 bases; nucleotides outside the gene matches: 8. CDR3 in amino acids: CASSYERTSRDEQYF. For the CDR3, the DNA is TGTGCCAGCAGTTACGAGCGGACTAGCCGAGACGAGCAGTACTTC.

This clone was seen once. The chain couples TRBV7-9 to TRBJ2-1, with 13 nucleotides matching TRBD2. There are 16 residues in the CDR3. Germline V gives CDR1 SEHNR, CDR2 FQNEAQ (reference sequence). After removal of 2 bases from V and 8 bases from J, the junction contained 6 bases not matched to a gene. The CDR3 sequence is CASSLSTSGRGDEQFF. CDR3 sequence (DNA): TGTGCCAGCAGCTTAAGTACTAGCGGGAGGGGCGATGAGCAGTTCTTC.

V and J are TRBV27 and TRBJ1-5, with TRBD1 identical over 8 bases. V shed 8 bases and J 4 bases; nucleotides not matched to a gene: 4. Germline-derived CDR1 and CDR2 are MNHEY and SMNVEV (reference sequence). The CDR3 extends over 13 amino acids. CDR3 bases: TGTGCCAGCCGTCGACAGGGGAATCAGCCCCAGCATTTT. It encodes CASRRQGNQPQHF.